The 25 T cell receptor beta chains reported below all come from one sample, sequenced in a study of T cells in Graves' hyperthyroidism and ophthalmopathy (dated by TCRdb to about 2019). The library was obtained by multiplex PCR. Sequencer: Illumina HiSeq 2000. TCR beta CDR3 regions were amplified from RNA transcripts. The TCR CDR3 was subjected to a first round of RT-PCR using the HTBI primer set and the Qiagen OneStep RT-PCR kit. TCRdb took the public reads, trimmed them with fastp at Q25, ran MiXCR for clone calling and kept in-frame beta chains. Rows are combined by CDR3 protein, so each entry shows the most common genes and DNA. The sample table holds about 590,000 distinct CDR3 sequences, of which roughly 14% were seen once. Less than 9.5% of the sample rests with the top ten. The sample was blood. These TCRs come from a woman in her thirties with Graves' hyperthyroidism.

The chain couples TRBV14 to TRBJ2-3; D possibly corresponds to TRBD2 (6 bases). V shed 1 base and J shed 6 bases, with 14 bases lying between them. This CDR3 has 15 amino acids. Germline V lookup: CDR1 SGHDN, CDR2 FVKESK. The DNA of the CDR3 is TGTGCCAGCAGCCAAGCATTCAGGCGGGGTGATACGCAGTATTTT. Its translation is CASSQAFRRGDTQYF.

This clonotype was counted ten times or more. The chain couples TRBV12-3 or TRBV12-4 to TRBJ2-3, with a tentative D call TRBD2 (5 bases). V shed 6 bases and J shed 4 bases, with 8 bases lying between them. The CDR3 length is 12 residues. The CDR3 sequence: CASRPLADTQYF. The CDR3 coding sequence is TGTGCCAGCAGGCCACTAGCAGATACGCAGTATTTT.

V is TRBV20-1 and J is TRBJ1-2; 10 bases line up with TRBD1. The CDR3 is 15 amino acids. Unmatched junction bases numbered 11, after V lost 3 bases and J lost 7 bases. Germline CDR1 reads DFQATT; CDR2 reads SNEGSKA (reference sequence). CDR3 coding DNA: TGCAGTGCTAGGCCGGGACAGGGGCGGAATGGTGGCTACACCTTC. Protein: CSARPGQGRNGGYTF.

This clonotype appeared many times. The chain joins TRBV12-3 or TRBV12-4 to TRBJ2-1; weak D call: TRBD2 (5 bases). The CDR3 runs 12 residues. Trimming removed 8 bases at V and 7 bases at J, with 12 bases between. The CDR3 loop is CASEGSWNEQFF. In nucleotides, the CDR3 is TGTGCCAGCGAGGGTAGCTGGAATGAGCAGTTCTTC.

The chain carries TRBV20-1 and TRBJ1-5; D is perhaps TRBD1 (6 bases). The CDR3 loop spans 15 amino acids. V shed 3 bases and J shed 0 bases, with 12 bases lying between them. The V gene's germline CDR1 is DFQATT and CDR2 SNEGSKA (reference sequence). CDR3: CSARGGGNSNQPQHF. The CDR3 DNA follows: TGCAGTGCTAGGGGCGGGGGCAATAGCAATCAGCCCCAGCATTTT.

This clonotype was seen at least ten times. This rearrangement joins TRBV6-1 to TRBJ2-1, with D unresolved. CDR1 and CDR2 (germline): MNHNS, SASEGT. CDR3 length: 14 amino acids. V dropped 7 bases and J dropped 5 bases, with 15 bases sitting between them. The CDR3 protein is CASTSSARNNEQFF. Written as DNA, the CDR3 is TGTGCCAGCACCTCCTCTGCCAGGAACAATGAGCAGTTCTTC.

This clonotype occurred many times. CDR3: CASSPEGLLYNEQFF. DNA for the CDR3: TGTGCCAGCAGCCCCGAGGGACTACTCTACAATGAGCAGTTCTTC. This chain links TRBV3-1 with TRBJ2-1; 7 nucleotides match TRBD2. The CDR3 has 15 amino acids. Germline V lookup: CDR1 LGHDT, CDR2 YNNKEL (reference sequence). With 4 bases clipped from V and 3 bases from J, the junction kept 6 bases outside the gene matches.

At least ten counts were recorded for this clonotype. The rearrangement uses TRBV20-1 and TRBJ2-7, with D possibly being TRBD1 (7 bases). The CDR3 is made up of 13 amino acids. The V gene's germline CDR1 is DFQATT and CDR2 SNEGSKA (reference sequence). V lost 3 bases to trimming and J lost 2 bases, with 11 bases between them. CDR3: CSARGGQTYEQYF. CDR3 nucleotide sequence: TGCAGTGCTAGGGGGGGACAGACCTACGAGCAGTACTTC.

This clonotype was seen repeatedly, ten times or more. CDR3 bases: TGTGCCAGCAGTGTACAGATTTACGAGCAGTACTTC. Protein: CASSVQIYEQYF. The chain uses TRBV2 and TRBJ2-7; D gene ambiguous. V was shortened by 4 bases and J by 4 bases, with 8 bases between the two germline ends. The CDR3 length is 12 residues. The germline CDR1 and CDR2 sequences are SNHLY and FYNNEI.

V usage is TRBV7-2 and J usage is TRBJ2-1; 12 nucleotides line up with TRBD2. Looked up from germline, CDR1 is SGHTA and CDR2 is FQGNSA. This CDR3 comprises 14 residues. V lost 3 bases and J lost 9; bases outside the gene matches: 3. The CDR3 nucleotides are TGTGCCAGCAGCTTGACTAGCGGGAGCATTGAGCAGTTCTTC. It encodes CASSLTSGSIEQFF.

With respect to this clonotype: One base away lies a much larger clone, so this may be a sequencing read error. This chain joins TRBV3-1 and TRBJ2-1; D call uncertain. The CDR3 totals 13 residues. Germline V CDR1 and CDR2: LGHDT, YNNKEL (reference sequence). The CDR3 reads CAGSQVRTPEQFF. CDR3 bases: TGTGCCGGCAGCCAAGTAAGAACTCCGGAGCAGTTCTTC.

This chain uses TRBV11-2 with TRBJ2-1; maybe TRBD1 (6 bases). The V gene lost 4 bases and the J gene lost 6 bases, with 19 bases spanning the gap. The V gene's germline CDR1 is SGHAT and CDR2 FQNNGV. The CDR3 length is 16 residues. CDR3 nucleotide sequence: TGTGCCAGCAGCTGGGGGCGGATCGGTGTTTTCAATGAGCAGTTCTTC. Its protein product is CASSWGRIGVFNEQFF.

This clonotype was observed at least ten times. The CDR3 protein is CASSQGRGNPYEQYF. CDR3 bases: TGTGCCAGCAGCCAAGGCCGGGGGAATCCCTACGAGCAGTACTTC. This chain links TRBV3-1 with TRBJ2-7; D is possibly TRBD2 (6 bases). The V end lost 1 base, the J end lost 2 bases, and 12 bases lay between the germline ends. This CDR3 comprises 15 residues. Germline lookup yields CDR1 LGHDT and CDR2 YNNKEL (reference sequence).

This chain links TRBV29-1 with TRBJ2-5; no clear D. CDR1 and CDR2 from the germline V gene are SQVTM and ANQGSEA. CDR3 size: 15 residues. The V end lost 1 base, the J end lost 2 bases, and 14 bases lay between the germline ends. The CDR3 nucleotides are TGCAGCGTTGAAGGGTCCCTACAAATACAAGAGACCCAGTACTTC. It codes for CSVEGSLQIQETQYF.

This clonotype was picked up many times. The genes are TRBV5-6 and TRBJ1-4; 7 bases align to TRBD1. This CDR3 has 14 residues. Trimming took 4 bases from V and 7 from J; bases not matched to a gene: 7. The germline V gene has CDR1 SGHDT and CDR2 YYEEEE. The CDR3, as DNA: TGTGCCAGCAGCCCGACAGGGCAGGGTGAAAAACTGTTTTTT. This codes for CASSPTGQGEKLFF.

The V call is TRBV5-6, the J call TRBJ2-7; D is undetermined. Trimming stripped 5 bases from V and 7 bases from J, with 13 bases between. The V gene's germline CDR1 is SGHDT and CDR2 YYEEEE. This CDR3 has 12 amino acids. CDR3 in DNA: TGTGCCAGCAGTTTATCTAGGAGTGAGCAGTACTTC. This translates into CASSLSRSEQYF.

This clonotype was seen a few times. The V call is TRBV4-3, the J call TRBJ2-7; D might be TRBD2 (6 bases). Germline CDR1 LGHNA, CDR2 YSLEER. The CDR3 spans 13 residues. Trimming stripped 3 bases from V and 1 base from J, with 7 bases between. The CDR3 DNA is TGCGCCAGCAGCCACGGGGGATCCTACGAGCAGTACTTC. It codes for CASSHGGSYEQYF.

This chain joins TRBV20-1 and TRBJ2-7; a weak D match, TRBD1 (6 bases). The CDR3 is 14 amino acids. CDR1 is DFQATT and CDR2 is SNEGSKA in the germline V gene (reference sequence). V gave up 6 bases and J gave up 2 bases, with 17 bases separating them. The CDR3 is CSANPGQGTYEQYF. The DNA for the CDR3 is TGCAGTGCAAATCCGGGACAAGGTACCTACGAGCAGTACTTC.

This clonotype showed up many times. The V gene is TRBV2, the J gene TRBJ2-7; TRBD2 is a possible D gene (6 bases). The V gene lost 6 bases and the J gene lost 6 bases, with 12 bases spanning the gap. The CDR3 has 12 residues. Germline V gene sequence: CDR1 SNHLY, CDR2 FYNNEI. This CDR3 is CASSGRVSEQYF. CDR3 in DNA: TGTGCCAGCAGCGGGAGAGTATCCGAGCAGTACTTC. Variable domain in full (rest from reference TRBV2 and TRBJ2-7): EPEVTQTPSHQVTQMGQEVILRCVPISNHLYFYWYRQILGQKVEFLVSFYNNEISEKSEIFDDQFSVERPDGSNFTLKIRSTKLEDSAMYFCASSGRVSEQYFGPGTRLTVT.

The chain has TRBV6-2 or TRBV6-3 and TRBJ2-6; D may be TRBD1 or TRBD2 (5 bases each). The germline V gene has CDR1 MNHEY and CDR2 SVGEGT. V was clipped by 2 bases and J by 1 base, with 12 bases between them. This CDR3 is built from 17 residues. CDR3 sequence (DNA): TGTGCCAGCAGTTACACCGGGACGTTGTCTGGGGCCAACGTCCTGACTTTC. The encoded protein is CASSYTGTLSGANVLTF.

As for this clonotype: An end of the junction does not agree with germline; a read error may underlie this. The rearrangement uses TRBV29-1 and TRBJ1-4; no firm D call. Germline V gene sequence: CDR1 SQVTM, CDR2 ANQGSEA. This CDR3 is 14 amino acids long. CDR3 in DNA: TGCAGCGCCCCGGACTCTGCAACTAATGAAAAACTGTATTTT. Protein product: CSAPDSATNEKLYF.

This clonotype was detected a few times. The chain combines TRBV6-1 with TRBJ1-6; D unclear. From germline, CDR1 is MNHNS and CDR2 SASEGT. With 1 base removed from V and 7 bases from J, the gap between germline ends came to 2 bases. The CDR3 is 12 residues long. The CDR3 loop reads CASSEGNSPLHF. CDR3 coding DNA: TGTGCCAGCAGTGAAGGGAATTCACCCCTCCACTTT.

This clonotype has at least ten counts. This sequence joins TRBV7-2 and TRBJ2-7, with 8 bases that match TRBD1. This CDR3 is 14 amino acids long. The germline gives CDR1 SGHTA, CDR2 FQGNSA. With V trimmed by 5 bases and J by 2 bases, 5 bases remained unmatched. The chain's CDR3 is CASSATGGAYEQYF. The CDR3 DNA reads TGTGCCAGCAGCGCAACAGGGGGAGCCTACGAGCAGTACTTC.

The genes are TRBV7-2 and TRBJ1-4; D not certain. Trimming removed 2 bases at V and 0 bases at J, with 4 bases between. The CDR3 consists of 14 residues. CDR1 is SGHTA and CDR2 is FQGNSA in the germline V gene. CDR3 DNA: TGTGCCAGCAGCTTACCCCCAACTAATGAAAAACTGTTTTTT. It encodes CASSLPPTNEKLFF. The full variable domain, rest sourced from reference TRBV7-2 and TRBJ1-4, is GAGVSQSPSNKVTEKGKDVELRCDPISGHTALYWYRQSLGQGLEFLIYFQGNSAPDKSGLPSDRFSAERTGGSVSTLTIQRTQQEDSAVYLCASSLPPTNEKLFFGSGTQLSVL.

This clonotype was picked up many times. CDR3 sequence reads: CASSEQLAVYNEQFF. The CDR3 DNA reads TGTGCCAGCAGTGAACAACTAGCGGTTTACAATGAGCAGTTCTTC. The genes are TRBV2 and TRBJ2-1, with 8 positions matching TRBD2. The trim removed 2 bases at V and 4 bases at J, leaving 4 bases unmatched. Germline CDR1 reads SNHLY; CDR2 reads FYNNEI. The CDR3 consists of 15 residues. The full variable domain, completed using reference TRBV2 and TRBJ2-1, is EPEVTQTPSHQVTQMGQEVILRCVPISNHLYFYWYRQILGQKVEFLVSFYNNEISEKSEIFDDQFSVERPDGSNFTLKIRSTKLEDSAMYFCASSEQLAVYNEQFFGPGTRLTVL.